This entry describes one T cell receptor (beta chain). This CDR3 spans 17 amino acids. Germline V CDR1 and CDR2: SGHRS, YFSETQ. V trimming: 0 bases; J trimming: 5 bases; junction bases outside the gene matches: 10. Using immunoSEQ multiplex PCR, the repertoire was profiled, and TCRdb retains in-frame clones only, with some absent. The sample has over 150,000 clones, about two thirds seen once; the top ten hold about an eighth. These data are taken from a study of cytotoxic CD8 clonotypes in ibrutinib-treated CLL. The origin of this receptor is a human donor with chronic lymphocytic leukemia. The chain links TRBV5-1 to TRBJ2-7, with 11 bases fitting TRBD2. The sample in question was PBMCs, obtained after 24 months of ibrutinib treatment. Here the CDR3 DNA reads TGCGCCAGCAGCTTGGGACTAGCGGGATGGGGCTCTGACGAGCAGTACTTC. Its translation: CASSLGLAGWGSDEQYF.